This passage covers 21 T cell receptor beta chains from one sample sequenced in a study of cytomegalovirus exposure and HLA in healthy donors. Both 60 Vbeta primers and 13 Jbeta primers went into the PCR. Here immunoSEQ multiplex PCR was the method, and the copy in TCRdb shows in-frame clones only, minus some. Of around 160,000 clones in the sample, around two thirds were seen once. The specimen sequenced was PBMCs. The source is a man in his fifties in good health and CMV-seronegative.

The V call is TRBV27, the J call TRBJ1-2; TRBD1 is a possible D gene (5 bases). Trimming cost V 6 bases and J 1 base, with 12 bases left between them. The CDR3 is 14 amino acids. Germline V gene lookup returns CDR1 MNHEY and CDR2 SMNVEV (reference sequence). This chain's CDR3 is CASRTRDLNYGYTF. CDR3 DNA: TGTGCCAGCAGGACCAGGGATCTTAACTATGGCTACACCTTC.

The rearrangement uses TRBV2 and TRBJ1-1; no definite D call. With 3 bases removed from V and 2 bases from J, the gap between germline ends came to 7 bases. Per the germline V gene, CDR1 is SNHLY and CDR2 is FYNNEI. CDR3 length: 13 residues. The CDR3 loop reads CASSEAENTEAFF. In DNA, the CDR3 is TGTGCCAGCAGTGAGGCAGAAAACACTGAAGCTTTCTTT.

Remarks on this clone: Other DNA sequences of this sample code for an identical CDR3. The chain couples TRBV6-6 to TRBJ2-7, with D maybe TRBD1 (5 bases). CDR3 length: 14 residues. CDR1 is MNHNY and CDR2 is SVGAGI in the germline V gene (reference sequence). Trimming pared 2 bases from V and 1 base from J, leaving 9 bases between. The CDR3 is CASSYGQGSYEQYF. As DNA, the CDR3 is TGTGCCAGCAGTTACGGGCAGGGATCCTACGAGCAGTACTTC.

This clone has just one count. Written as DNA, the CDR3 is TGTGCCAGCAGCATCCACAGGGAAAACTATGGCTACACCTTC. Its protein is CASSIHRENYGYTF. The chain combines TRBV7-2 with TRBJ1-2; possibly TRBD1 for D (6 bases). This CDR3 comprises 14 residues. Per germline, CDR1 SGHTA and CDR2 FQGNSA. Trimming took 5 bases from V and 2 from J, leaving 12 bases between them.

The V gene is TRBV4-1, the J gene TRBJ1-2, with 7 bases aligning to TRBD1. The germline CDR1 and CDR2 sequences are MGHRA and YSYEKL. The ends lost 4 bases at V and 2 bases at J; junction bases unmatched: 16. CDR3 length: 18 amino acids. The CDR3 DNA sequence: TGCGCCAGCAGCCGACAAACGGGACAGACTATTACCAACTATGGCTACACCTTC. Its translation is CASSRQTGQTITNYGYTF.

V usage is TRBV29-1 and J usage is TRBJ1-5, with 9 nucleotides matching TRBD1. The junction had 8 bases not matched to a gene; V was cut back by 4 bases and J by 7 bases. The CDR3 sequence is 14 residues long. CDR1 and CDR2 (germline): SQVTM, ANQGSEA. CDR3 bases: TGCAGCGTTGGTACAGGGGGCTCAGGGCAGCCCCAGCATTTT. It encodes CSVGTGGSGQPQHF.

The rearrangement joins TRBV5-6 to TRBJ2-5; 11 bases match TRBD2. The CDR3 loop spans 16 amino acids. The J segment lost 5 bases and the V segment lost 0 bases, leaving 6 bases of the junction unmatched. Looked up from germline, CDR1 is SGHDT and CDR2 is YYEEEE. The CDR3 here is CASSLEVAGGHETQYF. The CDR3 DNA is TGTGCCAGCAGCTTGGAGGTAGCGGGGGGGCATGAGACCCAGTACTTC. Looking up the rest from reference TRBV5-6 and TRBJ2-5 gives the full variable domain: DAGVTQSPTHLIKTRGQQVTLRCSPKSGHDTVSWYQQALGQGPQFIFQYYEEEERQRGNFPDRFSGHQFPNYSSELNVNALLLGDSALYLCASSLEVAGGHETQYFGPGTRLLVL.

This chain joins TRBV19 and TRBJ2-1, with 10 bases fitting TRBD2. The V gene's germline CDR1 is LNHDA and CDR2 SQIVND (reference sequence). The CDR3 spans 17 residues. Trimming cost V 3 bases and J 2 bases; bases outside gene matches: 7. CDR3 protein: CASSMVAGGSPYNEQFF. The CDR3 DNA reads TGTGCCAGTAGTATGGTAGCGGGGGGCAGCCCCTACAATGAGCAGTTCTTC. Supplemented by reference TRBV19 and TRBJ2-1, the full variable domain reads DGGITQSPKYLFRKEGQNVTLSCEQNLNHDAMYWYRQDPGQGLRLIYYSQIVNDFQKGDIAEGYSVSREKKESFPLTVTSAQKNPTAFYLCASSMVAGGSPYNEQFFGPGTRLTVL.

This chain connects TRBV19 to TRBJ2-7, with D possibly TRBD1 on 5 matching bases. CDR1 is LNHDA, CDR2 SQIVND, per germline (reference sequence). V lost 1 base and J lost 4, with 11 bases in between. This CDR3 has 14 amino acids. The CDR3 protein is CASSIVSDTYEQYF. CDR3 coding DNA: TGTGCCAGTAGTATAGTATCGGACACGTACGAGCAGTACTTC.

The CDR3 nucleotides are TGCGCCAGCAGCTTGGGGTCTAGCGGGGGTGTCACAGATACGCAGTATTTT. This sequence encodes CASSLGSSGGVTDTQYF. J is TRBJ2-3 and V is TRBV5-1; 10 nucleotides align to TRBD2. V gave up 0 bases and J gave up 2 bases; unmatched junction bases: 6. The CDR3 runs to 17 residues. The germline V gene has CDR1 SGHRS and CDR2 YFSETQ. Complete variable domain (other parts from reference TRBV5-1 and TRBJ2-3): KAGVTQTPRYLIKTRGQQVTLSCSPISGHRSVSWYQQTPGQGLQFLFEYFSETQRNKGNFPGRFSGRQFSNSRSEMNVSTLELGDSALYLCASSLGSSGGVTDTQYFGPGTRLTVL.

CDR3: CASSLGEVYNEQFF. The CDR3 DNA is TGCGCCAGCAGCCTGGGGGAGGTTTACAATGAGCAGTTCTTC. This chain uses TRBV5-1 with TRBJ2-1; perhaps TRBD2 as D (6 bases). Germline V gives CDR1 SGHRS, CDR2 YFSETQ. Trimming removed 4 bases at V and 4 bases at J, with 12 bases between. The CDR3 length is 14 residues.

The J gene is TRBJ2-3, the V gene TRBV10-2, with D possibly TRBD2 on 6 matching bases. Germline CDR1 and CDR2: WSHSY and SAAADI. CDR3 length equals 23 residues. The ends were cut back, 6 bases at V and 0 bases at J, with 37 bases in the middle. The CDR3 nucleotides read TGCGCCAGCAGGGGGCTAGTGGGGGGACCGTTTAATGGGCCAACCGTTAGCACAGATACGCAGTATTTT. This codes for CASRGLVGGPFNGPTVSTDTQYF.

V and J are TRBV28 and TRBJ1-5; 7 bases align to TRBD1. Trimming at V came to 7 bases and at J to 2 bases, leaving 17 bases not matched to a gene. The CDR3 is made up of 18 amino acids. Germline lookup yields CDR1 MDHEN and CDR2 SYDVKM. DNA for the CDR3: TGTGCCAGCACCGCGCCGACAGGGTCGAGGATTGGCAATCAGCCCCAGCATTTT. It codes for CASTAPTGSRIGNQPQHF.

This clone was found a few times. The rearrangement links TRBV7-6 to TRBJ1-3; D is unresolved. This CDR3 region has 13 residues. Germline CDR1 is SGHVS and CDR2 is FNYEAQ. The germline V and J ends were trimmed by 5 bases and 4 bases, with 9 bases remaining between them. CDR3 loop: CASSHPRGNTIYF. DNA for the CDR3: TGTGCCAGCAGCCATCCCCGGGGAAACACCATATATTTT.

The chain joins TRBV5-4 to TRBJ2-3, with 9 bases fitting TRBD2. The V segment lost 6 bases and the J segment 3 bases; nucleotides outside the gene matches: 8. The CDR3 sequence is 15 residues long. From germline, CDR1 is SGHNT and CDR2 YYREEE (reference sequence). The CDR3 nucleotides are TGTGCCAGCACCCTGAGCGGGGGGCGGACAGATACGCAGTATTTT. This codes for CASTLSGGRTDTQYF.

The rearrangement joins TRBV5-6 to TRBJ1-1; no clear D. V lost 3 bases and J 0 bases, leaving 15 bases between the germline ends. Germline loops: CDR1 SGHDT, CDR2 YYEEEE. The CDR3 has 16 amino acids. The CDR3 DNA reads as TGTGCCAGCAGCTCAGCAAGTGGACTTATGAACACTGAAGCTTTCTTT. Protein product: CASSSASGLMNTEAFF. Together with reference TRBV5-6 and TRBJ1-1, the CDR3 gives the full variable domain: DAGVTQSPTHLIKTRGQQVTLRCSPKSGHDTVSWYQQALGQGPQFIFQYYEEEERQRGNFPDRFSGHQFPNYSSELNVNALLLGDSALYLCASSSASGLMNTEAFFGQGTRLTVV.

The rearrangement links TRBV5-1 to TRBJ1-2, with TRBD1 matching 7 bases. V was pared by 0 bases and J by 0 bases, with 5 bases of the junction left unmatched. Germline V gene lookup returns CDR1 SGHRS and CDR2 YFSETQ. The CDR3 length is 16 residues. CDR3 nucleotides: TGCGCCAGCAGCTTGGCCGGGACAGCCACTAACTATGGCTACACCTTC. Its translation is CASSLAGTATNYGYTF.

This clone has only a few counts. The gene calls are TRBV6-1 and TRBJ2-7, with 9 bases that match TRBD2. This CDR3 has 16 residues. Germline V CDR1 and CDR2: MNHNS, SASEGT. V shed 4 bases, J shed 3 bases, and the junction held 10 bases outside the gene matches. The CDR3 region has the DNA TGTGCCAGCAGTGGGCCGAGGCGGGGGGGTAACTACGAGCAGTACTTC. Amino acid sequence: CASSGPRRGGNYEQYF.

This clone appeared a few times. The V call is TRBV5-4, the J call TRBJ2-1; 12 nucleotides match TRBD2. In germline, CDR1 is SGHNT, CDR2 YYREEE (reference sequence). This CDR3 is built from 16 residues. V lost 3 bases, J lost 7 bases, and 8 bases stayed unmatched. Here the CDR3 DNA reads TGTGCCAGCAGCTCCTCTGCTAGCGGGGGGGCTAATGAGCAGTTCTTC. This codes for CASSSSASGGANEQFF.

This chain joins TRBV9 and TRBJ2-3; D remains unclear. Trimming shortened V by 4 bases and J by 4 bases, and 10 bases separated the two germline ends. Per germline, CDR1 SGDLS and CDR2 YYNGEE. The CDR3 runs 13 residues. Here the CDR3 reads CASSSSVPDTQYF. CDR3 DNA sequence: TGTGCCAGCAGCTCCAGCGTCCCAGATACGCAGTATTTT.

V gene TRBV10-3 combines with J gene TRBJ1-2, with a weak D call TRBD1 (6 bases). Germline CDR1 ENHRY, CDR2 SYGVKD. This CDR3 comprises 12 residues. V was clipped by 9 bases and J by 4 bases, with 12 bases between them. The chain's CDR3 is CAMSQGSYGYTF. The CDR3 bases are TGTGCCATGTCACAGGGATCCTATGGCTACACCTTC.